The clone carrying this T cell receptor beta chain turned up a few times. Its target is unknown. The data stem from a study of regulatory T cells in long-lasting Graves disease. General study results and limits: Persistent patients had more shared public clonotypes (2,741) than new patients (roughly 940).

Arm-PCR of CDR3 regions and iRepertoire HTBI primers were the basis on which TCR beta libraries were built. TCRdb re-derived calls from the multiplex PCR reads in MiXCR, one entry per CDR3 protein. This sample has 300,000 to 450,000 distinct CDR3 sequences, with about 16% found just once. Time point: newly diagnosed GD, antithyroid drugs for less than 3 months. Preparation of the TCR library used RNA extracted from PBMCs. The source was peripheral blood mononuclear cells (PBMCs), collected at new diagnosis, from a patient treated with antithyroid drugs. The receptor comes from a female donor with Graves disease.

The CDR3 protein is CASSQRDRGPETQYF. Written as DNA, the CDR3 is TGTGCCAGCAGCCAACGGGACAGAGGCCCAGAGACCCAGTACTTC. J is TRBJ2-5 and V is TRBV13, with 7 bases that match TRBD1. The V segment lost 5 bases and the J segment 4 bases; nucleotides outside the gene matches: 10. The CDR3 has 15 amino acids. Germline V lookup: CDR1 PRHDT, CDR2 FYEKMQ (reference sequence). Variable domain in full (rest from reference TRBV13 and TRBJ2-5): AAGVIQSPRHLIKEKRETATLKCYPIPRHDTVYWYQQGPGQDPQFLISFYEKMQSDKGSIPDRFSAQQFSDYHSELNMSSLELGDSALYFCASSQRDRGPETQYFGPGTRLLVL.